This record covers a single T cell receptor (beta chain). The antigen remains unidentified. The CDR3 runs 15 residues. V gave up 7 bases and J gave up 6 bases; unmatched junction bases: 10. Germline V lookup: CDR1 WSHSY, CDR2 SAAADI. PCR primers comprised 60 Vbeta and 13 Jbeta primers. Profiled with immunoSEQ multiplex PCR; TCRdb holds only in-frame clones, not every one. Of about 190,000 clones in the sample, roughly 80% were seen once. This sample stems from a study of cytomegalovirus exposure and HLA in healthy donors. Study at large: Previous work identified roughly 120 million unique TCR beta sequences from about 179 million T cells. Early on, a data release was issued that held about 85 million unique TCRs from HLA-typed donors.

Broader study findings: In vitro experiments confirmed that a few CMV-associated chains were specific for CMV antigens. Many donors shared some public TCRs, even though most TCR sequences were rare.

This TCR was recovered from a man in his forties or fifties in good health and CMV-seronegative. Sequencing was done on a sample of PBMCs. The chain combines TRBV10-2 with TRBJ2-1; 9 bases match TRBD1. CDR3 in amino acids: CASTQPGTGINEQFF. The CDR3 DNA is TGCGCCAGCACCCAACCGGGGACAGGGATCAATGAGCAGTTCTTC.